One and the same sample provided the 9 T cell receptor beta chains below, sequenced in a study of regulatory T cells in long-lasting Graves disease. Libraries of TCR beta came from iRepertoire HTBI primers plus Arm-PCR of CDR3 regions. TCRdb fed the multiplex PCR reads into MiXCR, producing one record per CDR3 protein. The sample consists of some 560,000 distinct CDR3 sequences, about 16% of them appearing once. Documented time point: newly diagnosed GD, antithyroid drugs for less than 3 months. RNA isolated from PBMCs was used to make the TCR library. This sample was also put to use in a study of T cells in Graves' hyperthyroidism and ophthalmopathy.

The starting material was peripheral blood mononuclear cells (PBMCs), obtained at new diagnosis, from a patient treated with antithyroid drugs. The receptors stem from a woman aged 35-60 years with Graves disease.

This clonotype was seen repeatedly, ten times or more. The CDR3 is CASSLEGRYSNQPQHF. DNA for the CDR3: TGTGCCAGCAGCTTAGAAGGCCGGTATAGCAATCAGCCCCAGCATTTT. The chain carries TRBV11-2 and TRBJ1-5; D is undetermined. The CDR3 sequence is 16 residues long. V was pared by 0 bases and J by 0 bases, with 9 bases between. Germline CDR1 and CDR2: SGHAT and FQNNGV.

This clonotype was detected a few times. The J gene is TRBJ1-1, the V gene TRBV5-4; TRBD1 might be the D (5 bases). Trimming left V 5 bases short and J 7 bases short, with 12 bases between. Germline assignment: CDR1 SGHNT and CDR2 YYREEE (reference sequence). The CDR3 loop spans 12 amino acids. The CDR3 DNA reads TGTGCCAGCAGATGGGGGGTGGGTGAAGCTTTCTTT. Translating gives CASRWGVGEAFF.

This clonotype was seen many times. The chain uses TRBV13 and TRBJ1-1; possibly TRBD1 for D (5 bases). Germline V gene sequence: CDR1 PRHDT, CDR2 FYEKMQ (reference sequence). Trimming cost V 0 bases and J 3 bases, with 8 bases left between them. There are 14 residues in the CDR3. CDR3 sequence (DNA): TGTGCCAGCAGCTTAGGAGGGGAGCACACTGAAGCTTTCTTT. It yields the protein CASSLGGEHTEAFF. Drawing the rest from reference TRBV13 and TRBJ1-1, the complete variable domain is AAGVIQSPRHLIKEKRETATLKCYPIPRHDTVYWYQQGPGQDPQFLISFYEKMQSDKGSIPDRFSAQQFSDYHSELNMSSLELGDSALYFCASSLGGEHTEAFFGQGTRLTVV.

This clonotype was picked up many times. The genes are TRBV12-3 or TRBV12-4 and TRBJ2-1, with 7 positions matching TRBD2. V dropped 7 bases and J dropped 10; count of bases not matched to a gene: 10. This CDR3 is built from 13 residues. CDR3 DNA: TGTGCCAGCACCCCGGGACTATGGCGGGAGCAGTTCTTC. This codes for CASTPGLWREQFF.

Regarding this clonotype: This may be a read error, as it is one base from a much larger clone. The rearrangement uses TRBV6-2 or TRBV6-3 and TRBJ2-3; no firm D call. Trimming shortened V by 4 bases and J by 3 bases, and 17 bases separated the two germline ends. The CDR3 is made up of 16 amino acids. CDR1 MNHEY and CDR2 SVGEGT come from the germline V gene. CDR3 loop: CASSSRTGGNTDTQYF. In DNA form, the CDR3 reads TGTGCCAGCAGTTCAAGGACGGGCGGTAATACAGATACGCAGTATTTT.

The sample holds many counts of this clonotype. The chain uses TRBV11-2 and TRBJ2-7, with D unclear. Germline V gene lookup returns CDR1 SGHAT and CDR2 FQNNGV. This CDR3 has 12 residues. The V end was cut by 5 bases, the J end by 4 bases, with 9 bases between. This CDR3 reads CASSPRLYEQYF. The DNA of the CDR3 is TGTGCCAGCAGCCCAAGATTATACGAGCAGTACTTC.

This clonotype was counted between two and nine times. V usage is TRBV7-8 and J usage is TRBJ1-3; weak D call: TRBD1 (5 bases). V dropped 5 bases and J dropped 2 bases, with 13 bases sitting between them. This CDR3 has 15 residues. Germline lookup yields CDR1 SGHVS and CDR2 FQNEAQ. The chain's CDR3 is CASSRGAGAGNTIYF. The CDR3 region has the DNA TGTGCCAGCAGCCGTGGGGCAGGTGCTGGAAACACCATATATTTT.

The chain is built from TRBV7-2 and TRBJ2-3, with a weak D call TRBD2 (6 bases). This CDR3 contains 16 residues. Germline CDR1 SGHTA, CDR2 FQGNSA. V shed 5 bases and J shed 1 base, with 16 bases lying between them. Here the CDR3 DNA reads TGTGCCAGCAGCCAGAGGCGGAGGGGTGGCACAGATACGCAGTATTTT. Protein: CASSQRRRGGTDTQYF.

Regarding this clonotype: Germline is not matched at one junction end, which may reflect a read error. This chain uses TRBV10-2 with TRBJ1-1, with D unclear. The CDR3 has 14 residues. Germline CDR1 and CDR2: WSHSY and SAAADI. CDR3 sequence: CASSVSAVNTEALF. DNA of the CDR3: TGCGCCAGCAGTGTAAGCGCAGTGAACACTGAAGCTCTCTTT.